These T cell receptor beta chains were read from a single sample in a study of T cells after yellow fever vaccination. A single record per CDR3 protein comes from TCRdb applying MiXCR to the 5' RACE reads. This table has 400,000 or so distinct CDR3 sequences, 6.2% appearing once. Sequencing used PBMCs, obtained 5 days after the yellow fever booster vaccination. The source of these receptors is a man aged 30 to 45 who received the YFV17D yellow fever vaccine. CDR3s include the opening cysteine and the closing phenylalanine or tryptophan. D genes are given only for firm matches. The size of a clone is reported for some rows only, either as once, few or many, or as a class for expanded clones.

D gene: NA; V gene: TRBV5-1; clone size: many; J gene: TRBJ2-4; CDR3 protein: CASSLAGVGAPSDAKNIQYF; CDR3 DNA: TGCGCCAGCAGCTTGGCCGGAGTCGGAGCCCCGTCAGATGCCAAAAACATTCAGTACTTC
D gene: TRBD1; V gene: TRBV7-3; clone size: few; J gene: TRBJ2-3; CDR3 protein: CASSAGGPDTQYF; CDR3 DNA: TGTGCCAGCTCGGCAGGGGGCCCAGATACGCAGTATTTT
D gene: TRBD2; V gene: TRBV7-8; clone size: few; J gene: TRBJ2-1; CDR3 protein: CASSLALLAGPNEQFF; CDR3 DNA: TGTGCCAGCAGCTTAGCCCTACTAGCGGGGCCCAATGAGCAGTTCTTC
D gene: NA; V gene: TRBV6-5; clone size: few; J gene: TRBJ2-7; CDR3 protein: CASSYAGGSYEQYF; CDR3 DNA: TGTGCCAGCAGTTATGCGGGCGGCTCCTACGAGCAGTACTTC
D gene: TRBD2; V gene: TRBV6-5; clone size: NA; J gene: TRBJ2-3; CDR3 protein: CASSYTRGLAVTDTQYF; CDR3 DNA: TGTGCCAGCAGTTACACCAGAGGACTAGCGGTCACAGATACGCAGTATTTT
D gene: NA; V gene: TRBV3-1; clone size: NA; J gene: TRBJ1-5; CDR3 protein: CASSQSGLYGQPQHF; CDR3 DNA: TGTGCCAGCAGCCAATCAGGGCTTTATGGTCAGCCCCAGCATTTT
D gene: TRBD1; V gene: TRBV7-2; clone size: many; J gene: TRBJ2-7; CDR3 protein: CASLGQGYEQYF; CDR3 DNA: TGTGCCAGCTTAGGACAGGGCTACGAGCAGTACTTC
D gene: NA; V gene: TRBV27; clone size: few; J gene: TRBJ2-2; CDR3 protein: CASSTSWAGELFF; CDR3 DNA: TGTGCCAGCAGTACGTCATGGGCCGGGGAGCTGTTTTTT
D gene: NA; V gene: TRBV29-1; clone size: NA; J gene: TRBJ2-7; CDR3 protein: CSVVYGVLSYEQYF; CDR3 DNA: TGCAGCGTTGTTTATGGGGTTTTGTCCTACGAGCAGTACTTC
D gene: TRBD2; V gene: TRBV20-1; clone size: many; J gene: TRBJ2-7; CDR3 protein: CSAMRPAAGVEQYF; CDR3 DNA: TGCAGTGCCATGAGGCCAGCGGCGGGAGTCGAGCAGTACTTC
D gene: TRBD2; V gene: TRBV20-1; clone size: NA; J gene: TRBJ2-1; CDR3 protein: CSASDSGRAGGYNEQFF; CDR3 DNA: TGCAGTGCTAGCGACAGCGGGAGGGCCGGGGGCTACAATGAGCAGTTCTTC
D gene: NA; V gene: TRBV12-3/TRBV12-4; clone size: many; J gene: TRBJ2-7; CDR3 protein: CASTRGHNSYEQYF; CDR3 DNA: TGTGCCAGCACTCGGGGGCACAACTCCTACGAGCAGTACTTC
D gene: TRBD2; V gene: TRBV9; clone size: many; J gene: TRBJ2-3; CDR3 protein: CATLAGGLSTDTQYF; CDR3 DNA: TGTGCCACTTTAGCGGGAGGGTTAAGCACAGATACGCAGTATTTT
D gene: NA; V gene: TRBV5-1; clone size: many; J gene: TRBJ2-2; CDR3 protein: CASSLLTASNTGELFF; CDR3 DNA: TGCGCCAGCAGCTTATTGACGGCTTCGAACACCGGGGAGCTGTTTTTT
D gene: NA; V gene: TRBV7-8; clone size: many; J gene: TRBJ1-2; CDR3 protein: CASSFSEGYGYTF; CDR3 DNA: TGTGCCAGCAGCTTTTCCGAGGGCTATGGCTACACCTTC